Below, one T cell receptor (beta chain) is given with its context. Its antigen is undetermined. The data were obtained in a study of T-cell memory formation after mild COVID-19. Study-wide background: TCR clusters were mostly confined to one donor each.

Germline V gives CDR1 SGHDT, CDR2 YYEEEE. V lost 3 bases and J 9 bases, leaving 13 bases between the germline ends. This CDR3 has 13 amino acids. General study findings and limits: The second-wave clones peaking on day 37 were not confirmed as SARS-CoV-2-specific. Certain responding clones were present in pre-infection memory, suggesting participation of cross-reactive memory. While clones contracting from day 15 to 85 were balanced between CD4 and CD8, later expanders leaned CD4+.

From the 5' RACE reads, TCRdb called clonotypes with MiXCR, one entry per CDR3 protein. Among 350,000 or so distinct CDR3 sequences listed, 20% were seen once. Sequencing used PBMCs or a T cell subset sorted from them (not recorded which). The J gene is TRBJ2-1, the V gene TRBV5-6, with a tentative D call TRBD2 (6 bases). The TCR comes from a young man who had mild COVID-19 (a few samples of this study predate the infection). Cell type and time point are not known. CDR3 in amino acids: CASSSEGFGEQFF. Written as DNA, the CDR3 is TGTGCCAGCAGCTCGGAGGGATTTGGTGAGCAGTTCTTC.